These 14 T cell receptor beta chains came from one sample sequenced in a study of beta chain features in type 1 diabetes. Isolated RNA was reverse transcribed in full, so expressed TCRB transcripts were sequenced. Assay: immunoSEQ multiplex PCR; the TCRdb copy retains only in-frame clones and omits some. There are approximately 400,000 clones in the sample; approximately 15% occur only once, and approximately 0.019% lies in the top ten. The source material was naive CD4+ T cells from blood. All receptors come from a woman in her late teens or twenties in good health.

The chain carries TRBV7-3 and TRBJ2-7; 9 bases match TRBD1. Trimming removed 5 bases from V and 4 bases from J; junction bases left unmatched: 21. Germline assignment: CDR1 SGHTA and CDR2 FQGTGA. The CDR3 is 19 residues long. The CDR3 here is CASSLQTGTGWDVPYEQYF. The CDR3 DNA is TGTGCCAGCAGCCTCCAAACCGGGACAGGGTGGGACGTCCCTTACGAGCAGTACTTC.

This clone was seen a few times. The J gene is TRBJ2-3, the V gene TRBV2, with TRBD2 identical over 11 bases. The CDR3 loop spans 14 amino acids. Germline values: CDR1 SNHLY, CDR2 FYNNEI. Trimming at V came to 7 bases and at J to 6 bases, leaving 6 bases not matched to a gene. CDR3 nucleotide sequence: TGTGCCAGCACCTTAGCGGGAGGGTTCGATACGCAGTATTTT. This encodes CASTLAGGFDTQYF.

The chain employs TRBV6-1 and TRBJ2-1, with D uncertain. This CDR3 is 13 amino acids long. From germline, CDR1 is MNHNS and CDR2 SASEGT. The germline V and J ends were trimmed by 0 bases and 9 bases, with 9 bases remaining between them. The CDR3 region is CASSEAMSIEQFF. CDR3 nucleotides: TGTGCCAGCAGTGAAGCAATGAGCATTGAGCAGTTCTTC.

The chain uses TRBV18 and TRBJ2-3; D may be TRBD2 (6 bases). The CDR3 spans 15 residues. In germline, CDR1 is KGHSH, CDR2 LQKENI. Trimming took off 2 bases at V and 4 bases at J, with 13 bases between the two ends. The DNA of the CDR3 is TGTGCCAGCTCACCAAAACGGGAGAGGCCAGATACGCAGTATTTT. Amino acid sequence: CASSPKRERPDTQYF.

The J gene is TRBJ2-1, the V gene TRBV15, with D possibly being TRBD2 (6 bases). The V end was cut by 2 bases, the J end by 0 bases, with 14 bases between. Per germline, CDR1 LNHNV and CDR2 YYDKDF (reference sequence). This CDR3 has 17 amino acids. CDR3 DNA sequence: TGTGCCACCAGCAGACCGGACTACTCCAGCTCCTACAATGAGCAGTTCTTC. Protein product: CATSRPDYSSSYNEQFF.

The chain carries TRBV28 and TRBJ2-4, with 7 bases identical to TRBD1. Germline V gene sequence: CDR1 MDHEN, CDR2 SYDVKM. The CDR3 covers 16 residues. The V and J ends lost 5 bases and 4 bases, in that order; junction bases with no gene match: 11. The CDR3: CASSVTGTVGKNIQYF. The CDR3 DNA follows: TGTGCCAGCAGTGTAACCGGGACAGTGGGAAAAAACATTCAGTACTTC. Combining the CDR3 with reference TRBV28 and TRBJ2-4 gives the whole variable domain DVKVTQSSRYLVKRTGEKVFLECVQDMDHENMFWYRQDPGLGLRLIYFSYDVKMKEKGDIPEGYSVSREKKERFSLILESASTNQTSMYLCASSVTGTVGKNIQYFGAGTRLSVL.

This clone was recorded a few times. V usage is TRBV30 and J usage is TRBJ2-5; TRBD1 is a possible D gene (5 bases). This CDR3 contains 15 residues. V shed 0 bases and J shed 5 bases, with 16 bases lying between them. The germline gives CDR1 GTSNPN, CDR2 SVGIG (reference sequence). CDR3 bases: TGTGCCTGGAGTGTAGTCGTAGGGGCCGGGGAGACCCAGTACTTC. Translated: CAWSVVVGAGETQYF.

A remark on this clone: At the DNA level, this CDR3 is encoded by other sequences in the same sample as well. The rearrangement links TRBV28 to TRBJ2-7; 11 bases are shared with TRBD1. J lost 4 bases, V lost 4 bases, and 6 bases had no gene match. The CDR3 consists of 15 residues. Germline assignment: CDR1 MDHEN and CDR2 SYDVKM. The CDR3 loop reads CASSSGQGASYEQYF. The CDR3 DNA reads as TGTGCCAGCAGTTCCGGACAGGGGGCAAGTTACGAGCAGTACTTC.

This clone was recorded a few times. CDR3 sequence: CAWSELLLPVEEKLFF. CDR3 DNA: TGTGCCTGGAGTGAGCTCCTCCTACCCGTGGAGGAAAAACTGTTTTTT. This chain uses TRBV30 with TRBJ1-4; unclear D gene. Germline V CDR1 and CDR2: GTSNPN, SVGIG (reference sequence). V was clipped by 1 base and J by 8 bases, with 20 bases between them. The length of the CDR3 is 16 residues.

The chain uses TRBV7-3 and TRBJ1-5; 8 positions match TRBD1. The CDR3 sequence is 15 residues long. V lost 4 bases and J lost 3; bases outside the gene matches: 5. Germline values: CDR1 SGHTA, CDR2 FQGTGA. The CDR3 nucleotides read TGTGCCAGCAGCTCTCAGGGGGCGCCCAATCAGCCCCAGCATTTT. Its protein is CASSSQGAPNQPQHF.

In DNA form, the CDR3 reads TGTGCCTGGGACAGGGGGCTGTCCATGAACACTGAAGCTTTCTTT. Encoded protein: CAWDRGLSMNTEAFF. The chain is built from TRBV30 and TRBJ1-1, with TRBD1 matching 10 bases. Germline CDR1 and CDR2: GTSNPN and SVGIG (reference sequence). J lost 0 bases, V lost 5 bases, and 6 bases had no gene match. This CDR3 spans 15 amino acids. The full variable domain, its missing parts supplied by reference TRBV30 and TRBJ1-1, is SQTIHQWPATLVQPVGSPLSLECTVEGTSNPNLYWYRQAAGRGLQLLFYSVGIGQISSEVPQNLSASRPQDRQFILSSKKLLLSDSGFYLCAWDRGLSMNTEAFFGQGTRLTVV.

The genes are TRBV6-5 and TRBJ1-5; 8 positions agree with TRBD1. J gave up 5 bases and V 0 bases, and 3 bases lay outside the gene matches. This CDR3 spans 15 amino acids. Germline V gene sequence: CDR1 MNHEY, CDR2 SVGAGI. CDR3 DNA sequence: TGTGCCAGCAGTTACTCGCCACAGGGGGATCAGCCCCAGCATTTT. Translating gives CASSYSPQGDQPQHF.

The chain carries TRBV30 and TRBJ1-2, with TRBD1 as a possible D gene (6 bases). Trimming took off 2 bases at V and 3 bases at J, with 13 bases between the two ends. The length of the CDR3 is 14 residues. Germline V gives CDR1 GTSNPN, CDR2 SVGIG (reference sequence). The CDR3 DNA sequence: TGTGCCTGGAGTCCGACAGGATTCTACTATGGCTACACCTTC. Translated: CAWSPTGFYYGYTF.

This clone turned up a few times. The chain uses TRBV15 and TRBJ2-7; weak D call: TRBD2 (5 bases). The V gene lost 0 bases and the J gene lost 2 bases, with 8 bases spanning the gap. The CDR3 consists of 14 residues. Germline CDR1 reads LNHNV; CDR2 reads YYDKDF (reference sequence). The CDR3 region is CATSREGGPYEQYF. CDR3 coding DNA: TGTGCCACCAGCAGAGAGGGCGGGCCCTACGAGCAGTACTTC.